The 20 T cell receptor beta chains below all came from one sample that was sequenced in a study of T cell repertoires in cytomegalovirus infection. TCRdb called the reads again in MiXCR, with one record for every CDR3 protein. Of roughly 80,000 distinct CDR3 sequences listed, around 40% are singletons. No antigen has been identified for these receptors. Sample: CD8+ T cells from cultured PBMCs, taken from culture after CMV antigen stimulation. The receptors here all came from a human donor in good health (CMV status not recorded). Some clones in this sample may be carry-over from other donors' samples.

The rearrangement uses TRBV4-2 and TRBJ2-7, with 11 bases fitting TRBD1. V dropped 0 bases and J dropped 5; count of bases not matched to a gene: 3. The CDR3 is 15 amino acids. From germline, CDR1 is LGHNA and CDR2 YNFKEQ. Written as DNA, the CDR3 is TGTGCCAGCAGCCAAGAGCCGGGACAGGGGGACGAGCAGTACTTC. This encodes CASSQEPGQGDEQYF.

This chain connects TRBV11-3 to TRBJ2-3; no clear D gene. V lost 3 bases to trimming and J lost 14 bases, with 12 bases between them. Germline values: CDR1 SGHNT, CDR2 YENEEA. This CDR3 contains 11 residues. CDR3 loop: CASSLDLISYF. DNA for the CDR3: TGTGCCAGCAGCTTGGACCTTATCTCGTATTTT.

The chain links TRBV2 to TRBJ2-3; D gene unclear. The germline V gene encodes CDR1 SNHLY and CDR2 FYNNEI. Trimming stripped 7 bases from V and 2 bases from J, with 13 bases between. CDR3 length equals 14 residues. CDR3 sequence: CASNSRSNTDTQYF. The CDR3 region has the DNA TGTGCCAGCAACTCCAGATCGAACACAGATACGCAGTATTTT.

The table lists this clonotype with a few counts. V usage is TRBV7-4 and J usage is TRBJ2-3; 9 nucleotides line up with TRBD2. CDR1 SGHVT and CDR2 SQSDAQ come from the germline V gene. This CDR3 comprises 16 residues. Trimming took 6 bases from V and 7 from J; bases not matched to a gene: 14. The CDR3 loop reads CASSKQALAGFNTQYF. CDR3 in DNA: TGTGCCAGCAGTAAACAGGCCCTAGCGGGGTTCAATACGCAGTATTTT.

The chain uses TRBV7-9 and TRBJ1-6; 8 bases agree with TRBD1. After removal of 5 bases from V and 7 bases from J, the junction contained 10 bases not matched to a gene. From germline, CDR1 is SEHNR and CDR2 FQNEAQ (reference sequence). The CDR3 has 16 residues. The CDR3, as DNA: TGTGCCAGCAGCCCGAGGACAGGGACCTTGAATTCACCCCTCCACTTT. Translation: CASSPRTGTLNSPLHF.

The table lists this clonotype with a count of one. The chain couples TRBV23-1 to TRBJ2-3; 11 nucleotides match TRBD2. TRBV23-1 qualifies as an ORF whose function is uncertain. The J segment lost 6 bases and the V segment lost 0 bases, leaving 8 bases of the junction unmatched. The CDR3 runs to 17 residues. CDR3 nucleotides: TGCGCCAGCAGTCAATCGGAACTAGCGGGGGCTACGGATACGCAGTATTTT. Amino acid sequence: CASSQSELAGATDTQYF.

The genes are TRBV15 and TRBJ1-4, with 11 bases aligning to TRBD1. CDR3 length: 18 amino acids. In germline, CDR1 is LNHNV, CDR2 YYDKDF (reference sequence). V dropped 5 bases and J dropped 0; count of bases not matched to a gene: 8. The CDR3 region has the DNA TGTGCCACCAGCTGGAACCGGGACAGGGGGACAACTAATGAAAAACTGTTTTTT. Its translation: CATSWNRDRGTTNEKLFF.

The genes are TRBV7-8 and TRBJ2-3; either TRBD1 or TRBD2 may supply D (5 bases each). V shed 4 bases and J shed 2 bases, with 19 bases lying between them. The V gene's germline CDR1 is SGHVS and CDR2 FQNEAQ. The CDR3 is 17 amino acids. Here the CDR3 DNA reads TGTGCCAGCAGCTCCCTCGGGACCGAAAAACTCACAGATACGCAGTATTTT. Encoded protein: CASSSLGTEKLTDTQYF.

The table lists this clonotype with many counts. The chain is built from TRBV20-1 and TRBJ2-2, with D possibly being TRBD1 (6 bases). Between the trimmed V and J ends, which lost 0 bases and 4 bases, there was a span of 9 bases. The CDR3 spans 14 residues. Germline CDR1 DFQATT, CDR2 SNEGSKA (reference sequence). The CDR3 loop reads CSARDEGVTGELFF. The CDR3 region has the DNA TGCAGTGCTAGAGATGAGGGGGTCACCGGGGAGCTGTTTTTT.

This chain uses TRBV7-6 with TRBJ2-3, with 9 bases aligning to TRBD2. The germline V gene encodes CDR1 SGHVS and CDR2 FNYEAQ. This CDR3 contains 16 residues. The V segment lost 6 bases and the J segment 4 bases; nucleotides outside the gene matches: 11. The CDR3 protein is CASRRISGGLADTQYF. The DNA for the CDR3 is TGTGCCAGCAGACGGATTAGCGGGGGCCTAGCAGATACGCAGTATTTT.

The chain's CDR3 is CSARVFEEGDTSPLHF. CDR3 sequence (DNA): TGCAGTGCTAGAGTCTTCGAGGAGGGGGATACTTCACCCCTCCACTTT. The chain carries TRBV20-1 and TRBJ1-6; tentative D call: TRBD1 (6 bases). The CDR3 length is 16 residues. V gave up 1 base and J gave up 9 bases, with 19 bases separating them. Per germline, CDR1 DFQATT and CDR2 SNEGSKA (reference sequence).

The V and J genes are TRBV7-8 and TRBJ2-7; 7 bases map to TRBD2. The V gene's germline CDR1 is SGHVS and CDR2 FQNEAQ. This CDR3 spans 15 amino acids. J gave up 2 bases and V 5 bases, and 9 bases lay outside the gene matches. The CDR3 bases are TGTGCCAGCAGCCCGTCGACGGGGGGAACCTACGAGCAGTACTTC. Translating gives CASSPSTGGTYEQYF.

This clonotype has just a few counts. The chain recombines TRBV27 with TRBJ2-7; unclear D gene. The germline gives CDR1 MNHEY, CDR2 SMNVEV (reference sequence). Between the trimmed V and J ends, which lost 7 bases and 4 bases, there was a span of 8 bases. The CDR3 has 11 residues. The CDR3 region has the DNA TGTGCCAGCAAGACACCGTACGAGCAGTACTTC. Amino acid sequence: CASKTPYEQYF.

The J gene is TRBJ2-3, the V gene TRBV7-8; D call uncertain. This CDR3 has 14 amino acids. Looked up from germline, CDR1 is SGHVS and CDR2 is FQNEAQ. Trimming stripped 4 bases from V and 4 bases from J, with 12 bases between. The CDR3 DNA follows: TGTGCCAGCAGCTCAGAAGCAGCGCCAGATACGCAGTATTTT. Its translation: CASSSEAAPDTQYF.

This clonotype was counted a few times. DNA for the CDR3: TGTGCCAGCAGTTTGTTGGGACAGGGGAGTCGGGAGCAGTACTTC. Its translation: CASSLLGQGSREQYF. This chain links TRBV28 with TRBJ2-7; the match to TRBD1 covers 10 bases. Germline CDR1 is MDHEN and CDR2 is SYDVKM. This CDR3 region has 15 residues. Trimming took 3 bases from V and 7 from J; bases not matched to a gene: 9.

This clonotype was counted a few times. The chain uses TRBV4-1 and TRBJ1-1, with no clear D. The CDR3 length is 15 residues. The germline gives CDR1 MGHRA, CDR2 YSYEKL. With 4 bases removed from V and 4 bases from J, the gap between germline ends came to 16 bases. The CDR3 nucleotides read TGCGCCAGCAGCCCCGGCTTCCCCGTTGTCACTGAAGCTTTCTTT. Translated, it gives CASSPGFPVVTEAFF.

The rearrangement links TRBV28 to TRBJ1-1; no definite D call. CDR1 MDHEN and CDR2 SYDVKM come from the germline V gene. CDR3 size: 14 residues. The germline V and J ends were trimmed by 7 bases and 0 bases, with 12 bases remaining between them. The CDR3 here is CASNWGGMNTEAFF. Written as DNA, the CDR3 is TGTGCCAGCAACTGGGGAGGGATGAACACTGAAGCTTTCTTT.

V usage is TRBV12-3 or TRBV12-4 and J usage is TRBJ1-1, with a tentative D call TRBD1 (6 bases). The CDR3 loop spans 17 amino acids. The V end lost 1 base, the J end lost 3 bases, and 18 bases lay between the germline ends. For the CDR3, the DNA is TGTGCCAGCAGTTTAGGACGAGGGGGGTATCGGTACACTGAAGCTTTCTTT. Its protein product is CASSLGRGGYRYTEAFF.

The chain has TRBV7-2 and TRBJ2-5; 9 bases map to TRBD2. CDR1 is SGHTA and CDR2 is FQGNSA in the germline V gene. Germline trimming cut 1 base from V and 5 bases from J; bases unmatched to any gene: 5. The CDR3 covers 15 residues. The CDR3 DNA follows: TGTGCCAGCAGCTTAGGCGGGGGGGCAAAGGAGACCCAGTACTTC. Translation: CASSLGGGAKETQYF.

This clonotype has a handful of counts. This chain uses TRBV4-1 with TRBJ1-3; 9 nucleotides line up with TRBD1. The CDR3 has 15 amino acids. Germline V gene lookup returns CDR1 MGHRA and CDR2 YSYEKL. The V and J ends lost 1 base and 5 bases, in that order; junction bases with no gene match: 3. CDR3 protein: CASSQVGTGRNTIYF. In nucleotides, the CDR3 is TGCGCCAGCAGCCAAGTCGGGACAGGGAGAAACACCATATATTTT.